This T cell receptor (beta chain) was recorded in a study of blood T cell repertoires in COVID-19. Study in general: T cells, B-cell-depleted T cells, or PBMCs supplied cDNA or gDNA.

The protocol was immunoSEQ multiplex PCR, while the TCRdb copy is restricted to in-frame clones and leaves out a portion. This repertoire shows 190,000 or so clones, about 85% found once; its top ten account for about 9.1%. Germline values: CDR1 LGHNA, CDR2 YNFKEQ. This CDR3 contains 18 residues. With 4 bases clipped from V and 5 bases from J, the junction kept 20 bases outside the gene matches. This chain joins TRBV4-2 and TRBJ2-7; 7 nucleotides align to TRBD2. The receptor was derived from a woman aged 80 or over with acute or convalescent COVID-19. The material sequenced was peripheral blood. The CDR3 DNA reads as TGTGCCAGCAGCCCCTCCTATAACCGGGACTACATTCACAACGAGCAGTACTTC. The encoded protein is CASSPSYNRDYIHNEQYF.